This T cell receptor beta chain appears in the sequencing data of a study of blood T cell repertoires in COVID-19. Study-level background: Spain, Italy and the United States supplied samples that represented acute and convalescent COVID-19. T cells, B-cell-depleted T cells, or PBMCs supplied cDNA or gDNA.

Per the original methods: Amplified reference gene primers provided the basis for estimating nucleated cell counts. Clones were sequenced by immunoSEQ multiplex PCR, and TCRdb holds only the in-frame ones, with some missing. Clone size and the V and J calls come from that table; the DNA yielded D and trimming. This table has some 40,000 clones, about 90% appearing once. This clone was recorded a few times. One junction end disagrees with the germline gene, perhaps due to a read error. Sequencing was carried out using peripheral blood. The sequence was obtained from a human donor in a cohort sampled during active COVID-19.

CDR3 DNA: TGTGCCAGCAGTCACTCGGGACAGGGGGCCGATTCACCCCTCCACTTT. Translating gives CASSHSGQGADSPLHF. The chain combines TRBV6-6 with TRBJ1-6; 12 nucleotides align to TRBD1. Germline V lookup: CDR1 MNHNY, CDR2 SVGAGI (reference sequence). This CDR3 has 16 amino acids.